These T cell receptor beta chains were read from a single sample in a study of shared clonotypes between healthy human individuals. Produced via immunoSEQ multiplex PCR; TCRdb's table is partial and in-frame only. This sample has about 2.4 million clones, with about 92% found just once. The sample was naive CD4+ T cells sorted from blood. These receptors were obtained from a man aged 18 to 30 in good health. The CDR3 runs from the conserved cysteine through the conserved F or W. Each record gives: D gene, clone size, J gene, V gene, CDR3 DNA, CDR3 protein. The D gene is left open where the match is weak. Where a row states a size, it is once, few, many or the class of an expanded clone; other rows omit it.

d_call: TRBD1
clone_size: NA
j_call: TRBJ1-3
v_call: TRBV2
cdr3_nt: TGTGCCAGCAGTGAAGTCCCCCCGGGACAGGGGGGGAACACCATATATTTT
cdr3_aa: CASSEVPPGQGGNTIYF

d_call: NA
clone_size: NA
j_call: TRBJ1-1
v_call: TRBV10-3
cdr3_nt: TGTGCCATCAGTGAGAAGAACACTGAAGCTTTCTTT
cdr3_aa: CAISEKNTEAFF

d_call: NA
clone_size: NA
j_call: TRBJ2-2
v_call: TRBV7-9
cdr3_nt: TGTGCCAGCAGCTTCGGGGGGCTCACCGGGGAGCTGTTTTTT
cdr3_aa: CASSFGGLTGELFF

d_call: NA
clone_size: NA
j_call: TRBJ1-1
v_call: TRBV19
cdr3_nt: TGTGCCAGTATTTCGGGAATAAGGGGGAGAATCACTGAAGCTTTCTTT
cdr3_aa: CASISGIRGRITEAFF

d_call: NA
clone_size: NA
j_call: TRBJ2-3
v_call: TRBV29-1
cdr3_nt: TGCAGCGTTGAACTTTCCGCCCATACGCAGTATTTT
cdr3_aa: CSVELSAHTQYF

d_call: NA
clone_size: few
j_call: TRBJ1-6
v_call: TRBV2
cdr3_nt: TGTGCCAGCAGCCCGAGGGGCAGAGGTAATTCACCCCTCCACTTT
cdr3_aa: CASSPRGRGNSPLHF

d_call: NA
clone_size: NA
j_call: TRBJ1-2
v_call: TRBV5-1
cdr3_nt: TGCGCCAGCAGCTCCGCAGCTAACTATGGCTACACCTTC
cdr3_aa: CASSSAANYGYTF

d_call: NA
clone_size: once
j_call: TRBJ1-1
v_call: TRBV7-3
cdr3_nt: TGTGCCAGCAGCACCACAGCGGGGTACACTGAAGCTTTCTTT
cdr3_aa: CASSTTAGYTEAFF

d_call: NA
clone_size: NA
j_call: TRBJ2-5
v_call: TRBV18
cdr3_nt: TGTGCCAGCTCCCAGAGAGGGGAAGAGACCCAGTACTTC
cdr3_aa: CASSQRGEETQYF

d_call: TRBD2
clone_size: NA
j_call: TRBJ2-3
v_call: TRBV10-3
cdr3_nt: TGTGCCATCAACTCACTAGCGGGAGGGCCAAGCACAGATACGCAGTATTTT
cdr3_aa: CAINSLAGGPSTDTQYF